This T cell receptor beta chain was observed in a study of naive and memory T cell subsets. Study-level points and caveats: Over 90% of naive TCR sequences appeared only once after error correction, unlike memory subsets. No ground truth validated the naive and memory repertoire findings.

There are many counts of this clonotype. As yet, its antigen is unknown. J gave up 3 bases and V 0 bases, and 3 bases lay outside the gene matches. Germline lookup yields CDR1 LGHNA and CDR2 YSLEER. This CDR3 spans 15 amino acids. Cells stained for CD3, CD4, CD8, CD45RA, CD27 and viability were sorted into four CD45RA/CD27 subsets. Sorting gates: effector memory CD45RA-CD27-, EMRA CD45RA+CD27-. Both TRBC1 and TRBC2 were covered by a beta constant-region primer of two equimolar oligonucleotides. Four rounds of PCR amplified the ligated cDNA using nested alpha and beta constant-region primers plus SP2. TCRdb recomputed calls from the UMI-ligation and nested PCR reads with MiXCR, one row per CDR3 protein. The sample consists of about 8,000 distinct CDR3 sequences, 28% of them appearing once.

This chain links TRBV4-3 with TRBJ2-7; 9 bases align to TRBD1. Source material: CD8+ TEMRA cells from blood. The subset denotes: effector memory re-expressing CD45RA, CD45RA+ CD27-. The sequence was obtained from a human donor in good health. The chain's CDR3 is CASSQDGTGFYEQYF. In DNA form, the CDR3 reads TGCGCCAGCAGCCAAGACGGGACAGGGTTCTACGAGCAGTACTTC.